This T cell receptor beta chain comes out of a study of cytotoxic CD8 clonotypes in ibrutinib-treated CLL. The study, taken as a whole, reports: Among the clonotypes, public ones were uncommon and contracted or held stable on treatment. Increased clonality at ibrutinib response gave way to a return toward baseline at progression.

A note on this clone: The target antigen is unknown.

Assay: immunoSEQ multiplex PCR; the TCRdb copy retains only in-frame clones and omits some. Of over 150,000 clones listed, approximately 77% are singletons. The CDR3 consists of 14 residues. CDR1 MDHEN and CDR2 SYDVKM come from the germline V gene. Trimming removed 2 bases at V and 6 bases at J, with 13 bases between. Specimen: PBMCs, collected after 12 months of ibrutinib treatment. This chain connects TRBV28 to TRBJ1-2; D gene unclear. The receptor's source is a human donor with chronic lymphocytic leukemia. The CDR3 here is CASSLDSVLHGYTF. Written as DNA, the CDR3 is TGTGCCAGCAGTTTAGACTCAGTCCTACATGGCTACACCTTC.